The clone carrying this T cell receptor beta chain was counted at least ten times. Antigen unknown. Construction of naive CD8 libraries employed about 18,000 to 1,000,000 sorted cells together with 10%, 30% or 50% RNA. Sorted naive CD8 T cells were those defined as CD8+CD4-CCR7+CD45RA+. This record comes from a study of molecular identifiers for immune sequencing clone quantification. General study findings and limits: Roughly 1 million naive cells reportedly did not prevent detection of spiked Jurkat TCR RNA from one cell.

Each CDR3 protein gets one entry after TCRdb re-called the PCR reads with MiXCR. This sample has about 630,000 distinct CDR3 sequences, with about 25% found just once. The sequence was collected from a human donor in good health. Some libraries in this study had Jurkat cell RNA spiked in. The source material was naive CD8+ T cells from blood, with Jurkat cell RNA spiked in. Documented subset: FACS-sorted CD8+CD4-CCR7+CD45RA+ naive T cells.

The CDR3 region is CASSLDRTGSSYEQYF. The CDR3 DNA sequence: TGCGCCAGCAGCTTGGACCGGACAGGGAGCTCCTACGAGCAGTACTTC. The genes are TRBV5-1 and TRBJ2-7, with 8 bases matching TRBD1. The germline V gene encodes CDR1 SGHRS and CDR2 YFSETQ. The CDR3 covers 16 residues. The ends lost 0 bases at V and 0 bases at J; junction bases unmatched: 5.